These 23 T cell receptor beta chains originate from one sample sequenced in a study of graft-versus-host responses after intestinal transplantation. The study plated around 200,000 CFSE-labeled responders with around 200,000 irradiated, violet-dye-labeled stimulators. Repertoires were generated with immunoSEQ multiplex PCR, while TCRdb's copy carries only in-frame clones and drops some. The data show roughly 14,000 clones, around 30% seen once. The specimen was alloreactive CD8+ T cells from a mixed lymphocyte reaction culture, collected before intestinal transplant. Described subset: CFSE-low proliferating T cells sorted from approximately 6-day pre-transplant mixed lymphocyte reaction (GvH or HvG direction). The source of these receptors is a human patient who received an intestinal transplant.

This clone was observed a few times. V and J are TRBV5-4 and TRBJ2-6, with D perhaps matching TRBD2 (5 bases). Germline V CDR1 and CDR2: SGHNT, YYREEE (reference sequence). The ends were cut back, 2 bases at V and 0 bases at J, with 12 bases in the middle. This CDR3 contains 17 residues. The CDR3 DNA sequence: TGTGCCAGCAGCTTACTCCTCGGGATCTCTGGGGCCAACGTCCTGACTTTC. It codes for CASSLLLGISGANVLTF.

This clone was seen a handful of times. This sequence joins TRBV5-5 and TRBJ2-7; tentatively, D is TRBD2 (6 bases). CDR3 size: 14 residues. V lost 7 bases to trimming and J lost 0 bases, with 14 bases between them. Germline V gene data show CDR1 as SGHKS and CDR2 as YYEKEE (reference sequence). CDR3 sequence reads: CASWGVSVSYEQYF. In DNA, the CDR3 is TGTGCCAGCTGGGGGGTGTCGGTCTCCTACGAGCAGTACTTC.

The chain uses TRBV9 and TRBJ2-3, with D maybe TRBD2 (7 bases). Germline CDR1 is SGDLS and CDR2 is YYNGEE. The germline V and J ends were trimmed by 2 bases and 2 bases, with 21 bases remaining between them. The CDR3 extends over 18 amino acids. The CDR3 DNA reads as TGTGCCAGCAGCGTGGGGAGGGGAGGACAGACCTACACAGATACGCAGTATTTT. This translates into CASSVGRGGQTYTDTQYF.

V and J are TRBV6-9 and TRBJ2-1; perhaps TRBD1 as D (5 bases). The CDR3 consists of 12 residues. Between the trimmed V and J ends, which lost 6 bases and 8 bases, there was a span of 11 bases. Germline CDR1 and CDR2: MNHGY and SVAAGI. Written as DNA, the CDR3 is TGTGCCAGCAGACTTCAGGGCGATGAGCAGTTCTTC. Encoded protein: CASRLQGDEQFF.

This chain uses TRBV6-6 with TRBJ1-4; 7 bases agree with TRBD1. Germline V lookup: CDR1 MNHNY, CDR2 SVGAGI (reference sequence). After removal of 0 bases from V and 8 bases from J, the junction contained 3 bases not matched to a gene. The CDR3 totals 14 residues. CDR3: CASSYSGTDEKLFF. CDR3 in DNA: TGTGCCAGCAGTTACTCCGGGACAGACGAAAAACTGTTTTTT.

This clone was counted between two and nine times. The chain is built from TRBV10-3 and TRBJ1-2; a weak D match, TRBD1 (5 bases). The V gene lost 7 bases and the J gene lost 2 bases, with 11 bases spanning the gap. Germline values: CDR1 ENHRY, CDR2 SYGVKD. This CDR3 spans 13 amino acids. The CDR3 DNA is TGTGCCATCACCTGGGGGAGGAACTATGGCTACACCTTC. It encodes CAITWGRNYGYTF.

V is TRBV6-5 and J is TRBJ2-1; 8 bases line up with TRBD2. With V trimmed by 4 bases and J by 3 bases, 5 bases remained unmatched. The CDR3 runs to 15 residues. CDR1 and CDR2 (germline): MNHEY, SVGAGI. CDR3 bases: TGTGCCAGCAGTTCCGGGACTAGAAGCTACAATGAGCAGTTCTTC. Protein product: CASSSGTRSYNEQFF.

There are a few counts of this clone. The chain uses TRBV27 and TRBJ1-5; the D gene is possibly TRBD1 (5 bases). This CDR3 region has 14 residues. The V gene's germline CDR1 is MNHEY and CDR2 SMNVEV (reference sequence). Trimming removed 2 bases at V and 1 base at J, with 6 bases between. The CDR3 is CASSLAGSNQPQHF. The CDR3 DNA sequence: TGTGCCAGCAGTTTAGCAGGGAGCAATCAGCCCCAGCATTTT.

This clone has only a few counts. The chain links TRBV6-5 to TRBJ2-5; maybe TRBD1 (6 bases). V was clipped by 11 bases and J by 4 bases, with 17 bases between them. The CDR3 sequence is 13 residues long. From germline, CDR1 is MNHEY and CDR2 SVGAGI. CDR3 DNA: TGTGCCGTCGGAAAGGGGGAGAGAGAGACCCAGTACTTC. Its translation: CAVGKGERETQYF.

The table lists this clone with a few counts. This sequence joins TRBV27 and TRBJ2-1; D ambiguous. This CDR3 has 12 residues. V shed 9 bases and J shed 4 bases, with 10 bases lying between them. Germline CDR1 MNHEY, CDR2 SMNVEV (reference sequence). The CDR3: CASSPGYNEQFF. The CDR3 nucleotides read TGTGCCAGTTCACCAGGATACAATGAGCAGTTCTTC.

This clone was counted a few times. The V gene is TRBV9, the J gene TRBJ2-5, with D possibly TRBD1 on 5 matching bases. Germline CDR1 is SGDLS and CDR2 is YYNGEE. Trimming left V 0 bases short and J 2 bases short, with 11 bases between. The CDR3 covers 15 residues. The CDR3 DNA is TGTGCCAGCAGCGTAGAGGACAACCTTCAAGAGACCCAGTACTTC. Translating gives CASSVEDNLQETQYF.

The chain is built from TRBV4-1 and TRBJ2-7; 11 bases line up with TRBD2. The germline CDR1 and CDR2 sequences are MGHRA and YSYEKL. After removal of 4 bases from V and 2 bases from J, the junction contained 4 bases not matched to a gene. CDR3 size: 15 residues. This CDR3 reads CASSLLAGGPYEQYF. The CDR3, as DNA: TGCGCCAGCAGCCTCCTAGCGGGAGGACCCTACGAGCAGTACTTC.

This clone has only a few counts. The J gene is TRBJ1-2, the V gene TRBV2; D perhaps matches TRBD1 (5 bases). With 6 bases removed from V and 4 bases from J, the gap between germline ends came to 12 bases. Germline loops: CDR1 SNHLY, CDR2 FYNNEI. The CDR3 is made up of 13 amino acids. Written as DNA, the CDR3 is TGTGCCAGCAGATACAGGCTGTTCTATGGCTACACCTTC. The encoded protein is CASRYRLFYGYTF.

In this sample, this clone is medium-sized. CDR3: CAIRQGTTEAFF. The DNA of the CDR3 is TGTGCCATCAGGCAGGGGACCACTGAAGCTTTCTTT. The chain uses TRBV10-3 and TRBJ1-1; perhaps TRBD1 as D (6 bases). With 6 bases removed from V and 4 bases from J, the gap between germline ends came to 9 bases. The CDR3 is 12 amino acids. Germline V gene sequence: CDR1 ENHRY, CDR2 SYGVKD.

V and J are TRBV19 and TRBJ1-1; 7 bases fit TRBD1. This CDR3 comprises 17 residues. Trimming at V came to 0 bases and at J to 5 bases, leaving 12 bases not matched to a gene. Germline V CDR1 and CDR2: LNHDA, SQIVND (reference sequence). This CDR3 is CASSIDLWEGAGTEAFF. As DNA, the CDR3 is TGTGCCAGTAGTATAGATCTATGGGAGGGGGCAGGGACTGAAGCTTTCTTT.

V and J are TRBV6-1 and TRBJ2-7; D uncertain. Trimming left V 1 base short and J 0 bases short, with 7 bases between. CDR1 and CDR2 from the germline V gene are MNHNS and SASEGT. The CDR3 loop spans 14 amino acids. The DNA of the CDR3 is TGTGCCAGCAGTGAAGGGAGCAGCTCCTACGAGCAGTACTTC. This translates into CASSEGSSSYEQYF.

This clone was detected a few times. The CDR3 coding sequence is TGTGCCAGCAGTTACTCGGGGGGCGCGGCCGGCTACACCTTC. Encoded protein: CASSYSGGAAGYTF. The V gene is TRBV6-9, the J gene TRBJ1-2; tentative D call: TRBD1 (6 bases). This CDR3 region has 14 residues. The germline V gene encodes CDR1 MNHGY and CDR2 SVAAGI. The V end was cut by 3 bases, the J end by 8 bases, with 16 bases between.

This clone has only a few counts. The genes are TRBV27 and TRBJ2-7; a possible D gene is TRBD1 (7 bases). Trimming took 2 bases from V and 4 from J, leaving 15 bases between them. The CDR3 covers 15 residues. Germline CDR1 is MNHEY and CDR2 is SMNVEV (reference sequence). CDR3 DNA sequence: TGTGCCAGCAGTTTAATAGCAGGGGGGCGGTACGAGCAGTACTTC. The encoded protein is CASSLIAGGRYEQYF.

This clone was seen a few times. The chain has TRBV5-1 and TRBJ2-7, with a possible D match to TRBD2 (5 bases). V was cut by 0 bases and J by 7 bases, with 11 bases left in between. Per germline, CDR1 SGHRS and CDR2 YFSETQ. CDR3 length: 13 residues. The CDR3 nucleotides are TGCGCCAGCAGCTTGGGGAGAGGGAAGGAGCAGTACTTC. This sequence encodes CASSLGRGKEQYF.

V gene TRBV7-9 combines with J gene TRBJ2-5; 7 bases map to TRBD2. The CDR3 is 14 amino acids. The germline gives CDR1 SEHNR, CDR2 FQNEAQ (reference sequence). J lost 1 base, V lost 4 bases, and 3 bases had no gene match. The CDR3, as DNA: TGTGCCAGCAGCTATCTAGCGGCCCAAGAGACCCAGTACTTC. Its translation: CASSYLAAQETQYF.

This chain connects TRBV28 to TRBJ2-5; maybe TRBD2 (7 bases). V shed 5 bases and J shed 2 bases, with 24 bases lying between them. CDR1 MDHEN and CDR2 SYDVKM come from the germline V gene. This CDR3 is 18 amino acids long. The CDR3 DNA reads TGTGCCAGCAGTATAGAACTACTTGGGGAGGGGGGGCAAGAGACCCAGTACTTC. Protein sequence: CASSIELLGEGGQETQYF.

A few counts support this clone. This chain uses TRBV15 with TRBJ2-5; 9 bases map to TRBD1. CDR1 is LNHNV and CDR2 is YYDKDF in the germline V gene (reference sequence). With 5 bases clipped from V and 5 bases from J, the junction kept 6 bases outside the gene matches. The CDR3 spans 14 residues. The CDR3 DNA follows: TGTGCCACCAGCCCGGACAGGGGTATGGAGACCCAGTACTTC. Translation: CATSPDRGMETQYF.

This chain joins TRBV7-9 and TRBJ2-7; D is possibly TRBD1 or TRBD2 (5 bases each). Between the trimmed V and J ends, which lost 5 bases and 3 bases, there was a span of 23 bases. This CDR3 region has 17 residues. Germline lookup yields CDR1 SEHNR and CDR2 FQNEAQ (reference sequence). CDR3 nucleotide sequence: TGTGCCAGCAGCGCTAGAGGGTCGGCAGGGCCCCTCTACGAGCAGTACTTC. This codes for CASSARGSAGPLYEQYF.